This is a list of T cell receptor beta chains from one sample in a study of siplizumab effects on memory and regulatory T cells. Their antigens are not known. TCRdb's copy holds only in-frame clones and misses some; the assay was immunoSEQ multiplex PCR. The sample contains under 3,500 clones, about 49% of which appear only once. Sequenced material: CFSE-low (dividing) CD4+ T cells sorted from an allogeneic mixed lymphocyte reaction. The receptors derive from a human donor in good health; the cells came from an allogeneic mixed lymphocyte reaction. The CDR3 runs from the conserved cysteine through the conserved F or W. The D gene is left open where the match is weak. Clone size is not always given. Where it is, it says once, few, many or a class for expanded clones.

cdr3_nt: TGCGCCAGCAGCAGGGACTACGGACGGCCTCACTCTGGAAACACCATATATTTT
cdr3_aa: CASSRDYGRPHSGNTIYF
v_call: TRBV5-1
j_call: TRBJ1-3
d_call: -
clone_size: -

cdr3_nt: TGTGCCAGCAGCTTAAAAGCAGGATACGGTGAGCAGTTCTTC
cdr3_aa: CASSLKAGYGEQFF
v_call: TRBV7-2
j_call: TRBJ2-1
d_call: -
clone_size: -

cdr3_nt: TGTGCCAGCAGCCAAGATCGTGGCAGCGGGGAGCTGTTTTTT
cdr3_aa: CASSQDRGSGELFF
v_call: TRBV4-2
j_call: TRBJ2-2
d_call: -
clone_size: few

cdr3_nt: TGTGCTAGTGGTTTGCTAAGGCACGCTGAAGCTTTCTTT
cdr3_aa: CASGLLRHAEAFF
v_call: TRBV12-5
j_call: TRBJ1-1
d_call: -
clone_size: -

cdr3_nt: TGTGCCAGCAGCCGGTTTTCCACAGATACGCAGTATTTT
cdr3_aa: CASSRFSTDTQYF
v_call: TRBV6-5
j_call: TRBJ2-3
d_call: -
clone_size: -

cdr3_nt: TGTGCCAGCTCACGAGGACAGCTAACCTACGAGCAGTACTTC
cdr3_aa: CASSRGQLTYEQYF
v_call: TRBV18
j_call: TRBJ2-7
d_call: -
clone_size: -

cdr3_nt: TGTGCCAGCAAGAATGAATTAGCGGGGGCCTACACAGATACGCAGTATTTT
cdr3_aa: CASKNELAGAYTDTQYF
v_call: TRBV5-6
j_call: TRBJ2-3
d_call: TRBD2
clone_size: few

cdr3_nt: TGTGCCAGCAGTTCCGGGACAGGGTCCTACGAGCAGTACTTC
cdr3_aa: CASSSGTGSYEQYF
v_call: TRBV2
j_call: TRBJ2-7
d_call: TRBD1
clone_size: few

cdr3_nt: TGTGCCAGCAGTCTTGACTGGGAGACCCAGTACTTC
cdr3_aa: CASSLDWETQYF
v_call: TRBV7-9
j_call: TRBJ2-5
d_call: -
clone_size: once

cdr3_nt: TGTGCCAGCAGTTCCAGGGGGCGAGGGGCCAACGTCCTGACTTTC
cdr3_aa: CASSSRGRGANVLTF
v_call: TRBV27
j_call: TRBJ2-6
d_call: TRBD1
clone_size: few

cdr3_nt: TGTGCCAGCAGCGTACTTGGAGGGAGGGGGTTAGCTTTCTTT
cdr3_aa: CASSVLGGRGLAFF
v_call: TRBV9
j_call: TRBJ1-1
d_call: -
clone_size: few

cdr3_nt: TGTGCCAGCAGTGGGCTCAGGGGGAACACCGGGGAGCTGTTTTTT
cdr3_aa: CASSGLRGNTGELFF
v_call: TRBV6-7
j_call: TRBJ2-2
d_call: -
clone_size: -

cdr3_nt: TGTGCCAGCAGCTTAACACTAGCGAGCACAGATACGCAGTATTTT
cdr3_aa: CASSLTLASTDTQYF
v_call: TRBV7-9
j_call: TRBJ2-3
d_call: TRBD2
clone_size: -

cdr3_nt: TGTGCCAGCACCACCGGGACAGCTGGAAACACCATATATTTT
cdr3_aa: CASTTGTAGNTIYF
v_call: TRBV5-4
j_call: TRBJ1-3
d_call: TRBD1
clone_size: -

cdr3_nt: TGTGCCAGCAGCTTTGTACCGGGACAGGGACCCCATACGCAGTATTTT
cdr3_aa: CASSFVPGQGPHTQYF
v_call: TRBV7-9
j_call: TRBJ2-3
d_call: TRBD1
clone_size: few

cdr3_nt: TGTGCCAGCAGCCAGGGACAGGGCTATGGCTACACCTTC
cdr3_aa: CASSQGQGYGYTF
v_call: TRBV14
j_call: TRBJ1-2
d_call: TRBD1
clone_size: -

cdr3_nt: TGTGCCAGTAAGCCTAGCGGGAGTACCAATGAGCAGTTCTTC
cdr3_aa: CASKPSGSTNEQFF
v_call: TRBV19
j_call: TRBJ2-1
d_call: TRBD2
clone_size: -

cdr3_nt: TGTGCCAGCAGCTTTGAGTCCTCTGGAAACACCATATATTTT
cdr3_aa: CASSFESSGNTIYF
v_call: TRBV5-6
j_call: TRBJ1-3
d_call: -
clone_size: few

cdr3_nt: TGTGCCAGCAGCTTCGAGCGGGGTAGCTCCTACAATGAGCAGTTCTTC
cdr3_aa: CASSFERGSSYNEQFF
v_call: TRBV7-9
j_call: TRBJ2-1
d_call: TRBD2
clone_size: -

cdr3_nt: TGTGCCAGCAGTTCCCACGATTTTGGCTACACCTTC
cdr3_aa: CASSSHDFGYTF
v_call: TRBV28
j_call: TRBJ1-2
d_call: -
clone_size: few

cdr3_nt: TGTGCCAGTAGTATCTCACTGAGCTACGAGCAGTACTTC
cdr3_aa: CASSISLSYEQYF
v_call: TRBV19
j_call: TRBJ2-7
d_call: -
clone_size: few

cdr3_nt: TGTGCCAGCAGCAAACAGGCGGAGCCCCACCAAGAGACCCAGTACTTC
cdr3_aa: CASSKQAEPHQETQYF
v_call: TRBV21-1
j_call: TRBJ2-5
d_call: -
clone_size: -

cdr3_nt: TGCGCCAGCAGTGAGTCGAGGGCGGGGTACAATGAGCAGTTCTTC
cdr3_aa: CASSESRAGYNEQFF
v_call: TRBV10-2
j_call: TRBJ2-1
d_call: -
clone_size: -

cdr3_nt: TGCGCCAGCAGCGTGGAGGCGGATACGCAGTATTTT
cdr3_aa: CASSVEADTQYF
v_call: TRBV5-1
j_call: TRBJ2-3
d_call: -
clone_size: -

cdr3_nt: TGTGCCAGCAGCGGACGGGACAATCAGCCCCAGCATTTT
cdr3_aa: CASSGRDNQPQHF
v_call: TRBV2
j_call: TRBJ1-5
d_call: -
clone_size: large

cdr3_nt: TGTGCCAGCAGTTACGCGGGACAGGGTAACGGCTACACCTTC
cdr3_aa: CASSYAGQGNGYTF
v_call: TRBV6-5
j_call: TRBJ1-2
d_call: TRBD1
clone_size: once

cdr3_nt: TGTGCCAGCAGCTTAGCGAGGGGTGGCGGGGAGCTGTTTTTT
cdr3_aa: CASSLARGGGELFF
v_call: TRBV7-9
j_call: TRBJ2-2
d_call: -
clone_size: -

cdr3_nt: TGTGCCAGCAGGGAGACGGGGAACTATGGCTACACCTTC
cdr3_aa: CASRETGNYGYTF
v_call: TRBV2
j_call: TRBJ1-2
d_call: -
clone_size: -

cdr3_nt: TGTGCCAGCAGCGTAGAGGATGGTTCGGGGGCGGACGTGCAAGAGACCCAGTACTTC
cdr3_aa: CASSVEDGSGADVQETQYF
v_call: TRBV9
j_call: TRBJ2-5
d_call: -
clone_size: -

cdr3_nt: TGTGCCAGCAGTCCTCAGCGGGTGGGCTTATGGGGGGAGCTGTTTTTT
cdr3_aa: CASSPQRVGLWGELFF
v_call: TRBV7-2
j_call: TRBJ2-2
d_call: -
clone_size: few

cdr3_nt: TGCGCCAGCAGCTTGGCCCGTACTAGCGGGGCCTTCCAAGAGACCCAGTACTTC
cdr3_aa: CASSLARTSGAFQETQYF
v_call: TRBV5-1
j_call: TRBJ2-5
d_call: TRBD2
clone_size: few

cdr3_nt: TGTGCCAGCAGCTTGGCGGGCCGACGGGGTGGCGAGCAGTACTTC
cdr3_aa: CASSLAGRRGGEQYF
v_call: TRBV5-6
j_call: TRBJ2-7
d_call: -
clone_size: few

cdr3_nt: TGTGCCAGCACTGGGGTCAATCAGCCCCAGCATTTT
cdr3_aa: CASTGVNQPQHF
v_call: TRBV2
j_call: TRBJ1-5
d_call: -
clone_size: few

cdr3_nt: TGTGCCAGCAGTCCAGGGTCCAACTATGGCTACACCTTC
cdr3_aa: CASSPGSNYGYTF
v_call: TRBV7-8
j_call: TRBJ1-2
d_call: -
clone_size: few

cdr3_nt: TGTGCCAGCAGCCGGGACAGGGGGCTGTACGAGCAGTACTTC
cdr3_aa: CASSRDRGLYEQYF
v_call: TRBV5-6
j_call: TRBJ2-7
d_call: TRBD1
clone_size: -

cdr3_nt: TGTGCCAGCAGCCGGGACAGGGAAGAGACCCAGTACTTC
cdr3_aa: CASSRDREETQYF
v_call: TRBV5-4
j_call: TRBJ2-5
d_call: TRBD1
clone_size: once

cdr3_nt: TGTGCCAGCAGCACCGACAGCACAGATACGCAGTATTTT
cdr3_aa: CASSTDSTDTQYF
v_call: TRBV6-4
j_call: TRBJ2-3
d_call: -
clone_size: large

cdr3_nt: TGTGCCAGCAGCCGATCCGGGACAGGGTCCGTGAATTCACCCCTCCACTTT
cdr3_aa: CASSRSGTGSVNSPLHF
v_call: TRBV5-4
j_call: TRBJ1-6
d_call: TRBD1
clone_size: few

cdr3_nt: TGCGCCAGCAGCTTACTAGCGGTCCAAGAGACCCAGTACTTC
cdr3_aa: CASSLLAVQETQYF
v_call: TRBV5-1
j_call: TRBJ2-5
d_call: TRBD2
clone_size: -